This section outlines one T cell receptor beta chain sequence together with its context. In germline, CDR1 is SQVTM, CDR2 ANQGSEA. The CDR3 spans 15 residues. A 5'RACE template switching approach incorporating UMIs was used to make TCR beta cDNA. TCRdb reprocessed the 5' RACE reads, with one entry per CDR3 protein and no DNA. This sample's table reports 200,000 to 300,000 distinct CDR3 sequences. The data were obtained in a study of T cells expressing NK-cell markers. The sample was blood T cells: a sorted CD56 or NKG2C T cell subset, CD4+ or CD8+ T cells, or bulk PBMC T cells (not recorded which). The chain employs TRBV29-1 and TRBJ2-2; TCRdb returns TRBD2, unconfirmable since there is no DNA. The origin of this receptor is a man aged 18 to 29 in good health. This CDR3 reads CSVGRTSGDTGELFF.